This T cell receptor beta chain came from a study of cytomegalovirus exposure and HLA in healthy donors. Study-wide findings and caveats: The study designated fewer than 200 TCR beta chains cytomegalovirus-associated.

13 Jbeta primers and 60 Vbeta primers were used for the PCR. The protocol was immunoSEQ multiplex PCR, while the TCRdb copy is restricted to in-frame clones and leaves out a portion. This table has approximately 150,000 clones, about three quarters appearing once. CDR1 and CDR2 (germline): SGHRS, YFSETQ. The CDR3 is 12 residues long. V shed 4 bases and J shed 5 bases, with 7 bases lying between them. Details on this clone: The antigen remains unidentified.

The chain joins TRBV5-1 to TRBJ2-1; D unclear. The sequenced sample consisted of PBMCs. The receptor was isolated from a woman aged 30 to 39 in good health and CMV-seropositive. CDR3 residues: CASSQSNNEQFF. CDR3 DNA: TGCGCCAGCAGCCAATCTAACAATGAGCAGTTCTTC.